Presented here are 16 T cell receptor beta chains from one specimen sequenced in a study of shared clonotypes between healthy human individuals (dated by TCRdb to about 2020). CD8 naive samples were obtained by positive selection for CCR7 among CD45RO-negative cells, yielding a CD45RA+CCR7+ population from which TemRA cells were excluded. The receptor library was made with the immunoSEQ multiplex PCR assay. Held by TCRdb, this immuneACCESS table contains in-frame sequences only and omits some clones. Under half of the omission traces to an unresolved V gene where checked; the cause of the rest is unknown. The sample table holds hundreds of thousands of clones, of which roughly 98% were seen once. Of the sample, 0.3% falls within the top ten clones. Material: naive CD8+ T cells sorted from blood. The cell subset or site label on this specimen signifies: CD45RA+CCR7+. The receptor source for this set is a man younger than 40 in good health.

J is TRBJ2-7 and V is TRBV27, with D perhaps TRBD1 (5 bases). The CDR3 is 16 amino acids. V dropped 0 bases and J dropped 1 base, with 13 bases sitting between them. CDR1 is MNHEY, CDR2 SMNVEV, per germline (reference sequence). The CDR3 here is CASSLSMARQSYEQYF. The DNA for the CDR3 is TGTGCCAGCAGTTTATCGATGGCTAGACAGTCCTACGAGCAGTACTTC.

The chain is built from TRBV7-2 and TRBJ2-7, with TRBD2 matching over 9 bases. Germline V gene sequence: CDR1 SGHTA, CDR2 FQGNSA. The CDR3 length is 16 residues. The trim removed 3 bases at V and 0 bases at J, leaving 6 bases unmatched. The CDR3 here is CASSLSRTSDSYEQYF. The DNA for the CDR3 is TGTGCCAGCAGCTTGTCTAGGACTAGCGACTCCTACGAGCAGTACTTC.

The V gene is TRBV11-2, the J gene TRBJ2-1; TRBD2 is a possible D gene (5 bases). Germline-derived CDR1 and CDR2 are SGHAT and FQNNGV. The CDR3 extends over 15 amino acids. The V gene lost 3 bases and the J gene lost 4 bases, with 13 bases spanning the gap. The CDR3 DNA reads TGTGCCAGCAGCTTGGAACTAGATGGGTACAATGAGCAGTTCTTC. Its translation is CASSLELDGYNEQFF.

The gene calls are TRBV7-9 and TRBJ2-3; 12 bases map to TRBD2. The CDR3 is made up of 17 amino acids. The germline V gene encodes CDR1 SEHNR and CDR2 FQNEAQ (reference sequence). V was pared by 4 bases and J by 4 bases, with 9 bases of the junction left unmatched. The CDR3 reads CASSSTILAGGADTQYF. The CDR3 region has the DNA TGTGCCAGCAGCTCCACCATACTAGCGGGAGGAGCAGATACGCAGTATTTT. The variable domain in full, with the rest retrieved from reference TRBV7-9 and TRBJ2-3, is DTGVSQNPRHKITKRGQNVTFRCDPISEHNRLYWYRQTLGQGPEFLTYFQNEAQLEKSRLLSDRFSAERPKGSFSTLEIQRTEQGDSAMYLCASSSTILAGGADTQYFGPGTRLTVL.

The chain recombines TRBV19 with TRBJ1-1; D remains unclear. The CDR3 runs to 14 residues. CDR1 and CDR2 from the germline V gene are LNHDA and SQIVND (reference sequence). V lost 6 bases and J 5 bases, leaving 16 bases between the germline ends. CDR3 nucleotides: TGTGCCAGTAGCTTGGGCGTTTTGGCAACTGAAGCTTTCTTT. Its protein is CASSLGVLATEAFF.

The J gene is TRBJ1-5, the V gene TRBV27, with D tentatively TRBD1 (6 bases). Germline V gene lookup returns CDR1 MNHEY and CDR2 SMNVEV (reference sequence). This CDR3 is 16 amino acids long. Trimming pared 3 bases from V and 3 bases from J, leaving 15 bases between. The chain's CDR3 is CASSLRGGRNNQPQHF. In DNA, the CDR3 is TGTGCCAGCAGTTTGCGAGGGGGAAGGAACAATCAGCCCCAGCATTTT.

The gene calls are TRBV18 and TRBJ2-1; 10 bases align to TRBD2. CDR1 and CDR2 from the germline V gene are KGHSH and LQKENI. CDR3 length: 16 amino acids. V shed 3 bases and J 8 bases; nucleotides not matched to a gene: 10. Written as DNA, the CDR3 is TGTGCCAGCTCACCTGGGGCTAGCGGGAGATCGGATGAGCAGTTCTTC. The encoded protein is CASSPGASGRSDEQFF.

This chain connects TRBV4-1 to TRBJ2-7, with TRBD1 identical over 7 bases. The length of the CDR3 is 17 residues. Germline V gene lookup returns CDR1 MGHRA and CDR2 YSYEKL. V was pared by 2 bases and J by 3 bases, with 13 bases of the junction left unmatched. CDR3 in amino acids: CASSQYTPDRLYYEQYF. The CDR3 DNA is TGCGCCAGCAGCCAATATACCCCGGACAGGCTTTACTACGAGCAGTACTTC.

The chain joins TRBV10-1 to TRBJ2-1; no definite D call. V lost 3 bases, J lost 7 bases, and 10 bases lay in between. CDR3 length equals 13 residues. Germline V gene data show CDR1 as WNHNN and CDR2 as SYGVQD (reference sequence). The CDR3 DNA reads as TGCGCCAGCAGTGACCCGTGGGGAAATGAGCAGTTCTTC. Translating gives CASSDPWGNEQFF.

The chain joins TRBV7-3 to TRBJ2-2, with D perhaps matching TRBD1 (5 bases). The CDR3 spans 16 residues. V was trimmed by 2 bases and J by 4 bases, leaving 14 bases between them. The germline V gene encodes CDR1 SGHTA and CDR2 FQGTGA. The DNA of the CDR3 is TGTGCCAGCAGCTTAGCGACAGTCCTGGGCACCGGGGAGCTGTTTTTT. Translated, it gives CASSLATVLGTGELFF.

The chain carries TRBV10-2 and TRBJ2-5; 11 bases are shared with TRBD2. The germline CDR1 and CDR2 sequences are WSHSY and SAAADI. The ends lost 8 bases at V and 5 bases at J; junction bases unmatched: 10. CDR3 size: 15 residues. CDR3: CASAALAGDQETQYF. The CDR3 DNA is TGCGCCAGCGCCGCACTAGCGGGAGATCAGGAGACCCAGTACTTC.

CDR3 sequence (DNA): TGTGCCAGCAGCGATGGACAGTCCGTGGGCTACGAGCAGTACTTC. This codes for CASSDGQSVGYEQYF. The chain combines TRBV6-1 with TRBJ2-7, with D possibly TRBD1 on 6 matching bases. The germline CDR1 and CDR2 sequences are MNHNS and SASEGT. V was cut by 6 bases and J by 3 bases, with 18 bases left in between. The CDR3 extends over 15 amino acids.

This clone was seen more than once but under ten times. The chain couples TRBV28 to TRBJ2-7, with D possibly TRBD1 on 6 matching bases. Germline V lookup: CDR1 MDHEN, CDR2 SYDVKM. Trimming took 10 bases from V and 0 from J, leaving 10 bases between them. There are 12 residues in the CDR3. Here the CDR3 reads CATRTDSYEQYF. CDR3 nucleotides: TGTGCCACCAGGACAGACTCCTACGAGCAGTACTTC.

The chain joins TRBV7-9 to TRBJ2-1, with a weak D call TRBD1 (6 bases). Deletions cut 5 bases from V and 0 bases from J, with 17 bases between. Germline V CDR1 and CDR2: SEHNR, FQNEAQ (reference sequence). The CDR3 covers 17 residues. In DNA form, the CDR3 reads TGTGCCAGCAGCCCCACCCCCCAGGGGCCCTCCTACAATGAGCAGTTCTTC. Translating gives CASSPTPQGPSYNEQFF. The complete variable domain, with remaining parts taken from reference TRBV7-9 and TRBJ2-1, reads DTGVSQNPRHKITKRGQNVTFRCDPISEHNRLYWYRQTLGQGPEFLTYFQNEAQLEKSRLLSDRFSAERPKGSFSTLEIQRTEQGDSAMYLCASSPTPQGPSYNEQFFGPGTRLTVL.

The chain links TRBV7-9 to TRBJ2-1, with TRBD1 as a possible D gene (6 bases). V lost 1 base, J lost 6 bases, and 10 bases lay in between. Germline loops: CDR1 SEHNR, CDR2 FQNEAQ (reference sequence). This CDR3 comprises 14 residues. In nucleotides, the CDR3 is TGTGCCAGCAGCTTAGGAACAGGGCTCAATGAGCAGTTCTTC. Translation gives CASSLGTGLNEQFF.

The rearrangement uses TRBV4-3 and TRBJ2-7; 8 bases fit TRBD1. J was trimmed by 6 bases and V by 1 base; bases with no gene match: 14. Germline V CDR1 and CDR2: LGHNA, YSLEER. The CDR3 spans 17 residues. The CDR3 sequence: CASSQGAKRQGASEQYF. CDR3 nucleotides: TGCGCCAGCAGCCAAGGGGCCAAACGGCAGGGGGCTTCCGAGCAGTACTTC.